This TCR beta chain originates from a study of molecular identifiers for immune sequencing clone quantification. Overall study context: Four of five splits of RNA from approximately 20,000 or 98,000 naive CD8 cells were sequenced in replicates.

Remarks on this clonotype: Its specificity is not known.

Each CDR3 protein gets one entry after TCRdb re-called the PCR reads with MiXCR. The sample has about 97,000 distinct CDR3 sequences, 35% seen once; the top ten hold approximately 10%. The study's findings and limits: Clones above 20 RNA copies contained over 98% of effector molecules and under 1% of naive molecules. One cell's worth of spiked Jurkat TCR RNA was reportedly detectable among 970,000 or so naive cells.

CDR3 length equals 16 residues. Germline V gene lookup returns CDR1 MNHEY and CDR2 SVGAGI. Losses at the gene ends were 0 bases for V and 4 bases for J; bases not matched to a gene: 4. The source material was naive CD8+ T cells from blood, with Jurkat cell RNA spiked in. Subset described: FACS-sorted CD8+CD4-CCR7+CD45RA+ naive T cells. The rearrangement joins TRBV6-5 to TRBJ2-2; 8 bases line up with TRBD2. The TCR sequence derives from a human donor in good health. Some libraries in this study had Jurkat cell RNA spiked in. CDR3 amino acids: CASSYSRTSPTGELFF. CDR3 DNA sequence: TGTGCCAGCAGTTACTCGAGGACTAGCCCCACCGGGGAGCTGTTTTTT.